The entry below gives a single T cell receptor (beta chain) sequence along with its context. Assay used: immunoSEQ multiplex PCR; TCRdb lists only in-frame clones, some missing. The sample gives fewer than 500,000 clones, roughly 88% of which show up once; more than 0.85% is in the top ten. This sample was included in a study of blood T cell repertoires in COVID-19. Each participant's cohort was designated according to participant-reported clinical history. Sequenced sample: PBMCs or T cells enriched from blood (not recorded which). This receptor was obtained from a woman aged 25 to 39 with acute COVID-19.

CDR3 amino acids: CASSSAGVRDTQYF. CDR3 sequence (DNA): TGCGCCAGCAGCTCGGCGGGGGTTCGAGATACGCAGTATTTT. The chain has TRBV10-1 and TRBJ2-3; 7 nucleotides match TRBD2. The CDR3 runs 14 residues. V lost 6 bases and J lost 5; bases outside the gene matches: 8. Per the germline V gene, CDR1 is WNHNN and CDR2 is SYGVQD (reference sequence).